One sample yielded the 3 T cell receptor beta chains listed below, sequenced in a study of shared clonotypes between healthy human individuals. Profiled with immunoSEQ multiplex PCR; TCRdb holds only in-frame clones, not every one. The data contain fewer than 1.8 million clones, 98% of them singletons. The sample comprised naive CD4+ T cells sorted from blood. Subset in this sample: CD45RA+ positively selected. These receptors were obtained from a man aged 30-40 years in good health.

The chain carries TRBV9 and TRBJ1-1; perhaps TRBD1 as D (5 bases). Germline lookup yields CDR1 SGDLS and CDR2 YYNGEE. Trimming took off 3 bases at V and 7 bases at J, with 16 bases between the two ends. This CDR3 has 14 residues. CDR3 in amino acids: CASSAGHGGFEAFF. The CDR3 nucleotides are TGTGCCAGCAGCGCGGGTCATGGGGGTTTTGAAGCTTTCTTT.

V is TRBV19 and J is TRBJ2-1; weak D call: TRBD1 (5 bases). From germline, CDR1 is LNHDA and CDR2 SQIVND (reference sequence). The CDR3 runs 16 residues. V lost 4 bases and J 9 bases, leaving 22 bases between the germline ends. The CDR3: CASSNRGVRVSTEQFF. CDR3 DNA sequence: TGTGCCAGTAGTAATCGTGGCGTCAGGGTTTCCACTGAGCAGTTCTTC.

The chain carries TRBV7-9 and TRBJ2-5; a possible D gene is TRBD2 (5 bases). Deletions cut 4 bases from V and 7 bases from J, with 16 bases between. Germline CDR1 and CDR2: SEHNR and FQNEAQ (reference sequence). The CDR3 loop spans 14 amino acids. Here the CDR3 DNA reads TGTGCCAGCAGCTCCAGACGGCTAGCTGGGACCCAGTACTTC. It encodes CASSSRRLAGTQYF.